This T cell receptor (beta chain) was retrieved from a study of T cell responses to AZD1222 COVID-19 vaccine. Study-wide context: Doses given second, at about 4 or about 12 weeks, were pooled.

The V gene's germline CDR1 is SGHNT and CDR2 YYREEE (reference sequence). The CDR3 spans 15 residues. V dropped 3 bases and J dropped 1; count of bases not matched to a gene: 2. Study findings and constraints: Following two doses of AZD1222, Spike-specific TCR breadth and depth rose. The peak T cell response came first, and repertoires were sampled only after it.

The protocol was immunoSEQ multiplex PCR, while the TCRdb copy is restricted to in-frame clones and leaves out a portion. The data show about 260,000 clones, with more than 80% seen just once and 0.55% held by the top ten. Remarks on this clone: Its antigen is undetermined.

The chain employs TRBV5-4 and TRBJ2-7; 12 bases are shared with TRBD2. The sequence was obtained from an adult in good health. The sequenced sample was peripheral blood, obtained on day 0 of AZD1222 vaccination. The DNA of the CDR3 is TGTGCCAGCAGCTCTAGCGGGGGGGCGTCCTACGAGCAGTACTTC. This codes for CASSSSGGASYEQYF.